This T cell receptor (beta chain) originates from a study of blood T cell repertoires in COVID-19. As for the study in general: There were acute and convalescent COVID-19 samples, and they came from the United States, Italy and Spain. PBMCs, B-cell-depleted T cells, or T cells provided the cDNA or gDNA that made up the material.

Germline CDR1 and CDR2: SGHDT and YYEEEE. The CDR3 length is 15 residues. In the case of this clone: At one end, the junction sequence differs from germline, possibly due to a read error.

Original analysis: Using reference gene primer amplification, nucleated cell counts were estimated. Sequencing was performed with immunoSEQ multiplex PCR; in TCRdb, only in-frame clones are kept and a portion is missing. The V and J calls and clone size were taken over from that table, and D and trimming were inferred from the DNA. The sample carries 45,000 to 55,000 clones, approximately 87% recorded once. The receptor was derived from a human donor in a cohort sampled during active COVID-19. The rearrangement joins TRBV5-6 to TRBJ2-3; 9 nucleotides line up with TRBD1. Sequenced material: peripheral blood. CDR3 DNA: TGTGCCAGCAACTTGAGGGACAGGGAGGCAGATACGCAGTATTTT. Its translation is CASNLRDREADTQYF.